These T cell receptor beta chains were read from a single sample in a study of identical twins. TCRdb reprocessed the 5' RACE reads with MiXCR, giving one entry per CDR3 protein. The table records more than 650,000 distinct CDR3 sequences, 5.5% to 7.5% of them present only once. Sequencing was done on a sample of naive T cells sorted from blood. The receptors stem from a young man in good health. The CDR3 runs from the conserved cysteine through the conserved F or W. A D gene is named only where the DNA matches it firmly. A clone size is listed for some rows: how often the clone was seen (once, few, many), or a class if it is expanded.

j_call: TRBJ1-2
clone_size: many
d_call: TRBD1
v_call: TRBV29-1
cdr3_nt: TGCAGCGTTGGTCAGGGGGAGGGCTACACCTTC
cdr3_aa: CSVGQGEGYTF

j_call: TRBJ2-1
clone_size: few
d_call: .
v_call: TRBV24-1
cdr3_nt: TGTGCCACCAGTAGCCATCCAGACTACAATGAGCAGTTCTTC
cdr3_aa: CATSSHPDYNEQFF

j_call: TRBJ2-2
clone_size: many
d_call: .
v_call: TRBV12-3/TRBV12-4
cdr3_nt: TGTGCCAGCTCGGCGGGCTTAAACACCGGGGAGCTGTTTTTT
cdr3_aa: CASSAGLNTGELFF

j_call: TRBJ1-2
clone_size: few
d_call: .
v_call: TRBV19
cdr3_nt: TGTGCCAGTAGTGGGGGCTTTAACTATGGCTACACCTTC
cdr3_aa: CASSGGFNYGYTF

j_call: TRBJ2-3
clone_size: many
d_call: .
v_call: TRBV27
cdr3_nt: TGTGCCAGCAGTTTGGTGCGGGCAAGCACAGATACGCAGTATTTT
cdr3_aa: CASSLVRASTDTQYF

j_call: TRBJ2-1
clone_size: many
d_call: TRBD2
v_call: TRBV29-1
cdr3_nt: TGCAGCGTTGCCGGGACTAGCTATGAGCAGTTCTTC
cdr3_aa: CSVAGTSYEQFF

j_call: TRBJ2-1
clone_size: few
d_call: TRBD2
v_call: TRBV18
cdr3_nt: TGTGCCAGCTCACCAGAAACGAGCGGGAGGCCCCTGGAGCAGTTCTTC
cdr3_aa: CASSPETSGRPLEQFF

j_call: TRBJ2-5
clone_size: .
d_call: .
v_call: TRBV7-7
cdr3_nt: TGTGCCAGCAGCTATCATATAGGGTCGGAGACCCAGTACTTC
cdr3_aa: CASSYHIGSETQYF

j_call: TRBJ2-2
clone_size: .
d_call: .
v_call: TRBV4-3
cdr3_nt: TGCGCCAGCAGCCCCGCCGGGGACGGGGAGCTGTTTTTT
cdr3_aa: CASSPAGDGELFF

j_call: TRBJ1-1
clone_size: many
d_call: .
v_call: TRBV18
cdr3_nt: TGTGCCAGCGCAACCGGGACGCATAACACTGAAGCTTTCTTT
cdr3_aa: CASATGTHNTEAFF

j_call: TRBJ2-6
clone_size: .
d_call: .
v_call: TRBV29-1
cdr3_nt: TGCAGCGTTTCGGGTTTCTCTGGGGCCAACGTCCTGACTTTC
cdr3_aa: CSVSGFSGANVLTF

j_call: TRBJ1-5
clone_size: many
d_call: .
v_call: TRBV6-6
cdr3_nt: TGTGCCTCCTTGGGCAGCACGAATCAGCCCCAGCATTTT
cdr3_aa: CASLGSTNQPQHF

j_call: TRBJ1-2
clone_size: .
d_call: .
v_call: TRBV12-3/TRBV12-4
cdr3_nt: TGTGCCAGCAGCTCCGCCCCGGGTCCCTACACCTTC
cdr3_aa: CASSSAPGPYTF

j_call: TRBJ2-2
clone_size: .
d_call: .
v_call: TRBV4-2
cdr3_nt: TGTGCCAGCAGCCAAGAGAGGGCTTTTGGGGAGTACACCGGGGAGCTGTTTTTT
cdr3_aa: CASSQERAFGEYTGELFF

j_call: TRBJ1-1
clone_size: many
d_call: .
v_call: TRBV12-3/TRBV12-4
cdr3_nt: TGTGCCAGTCATATAGGGAACACTGAAGCTTTCTTT
cdr3_aa: CASHIGNTEAFF

j_call: TRBJ2-1
clone_size: many
d_call: .
v_call: TRBV29-1
cdr3_nt: TGCAGCGCTGACTCGGGACGCTCCCTCGGGGATGAGCAGTTCTTC
cdr3_aa: CSADSGRSLGDEQFF

j_call: TRBJ2-4
clone_size: many
d_call: .
v_call: TRBV2
cdr3_nt: TGTGCCAGCGTCGGGGCCATTCAGTACTTC
cdr3_aa: CASVGAIQYF

j_call: TRBJ2-1
clone_size: many
d_call: .
v_call: TRBV28
cdr3_nt: TGTGCCAGCAGTTTATTACTCTCAGATTTCAATATACGGCAGTTCTTC
cdr3_aa: CASSLLLSDFNIRQFF

j_call: TRBJ1-2
clone_size: many
d_call: .
v_call: TRBV24-1
cdr3_nt: TGTGCCACCAGGGGATTCTATGGCTACACCTTC
cdr3_aa: CATRGFYGYTF

j_call: TRBJ1-6
clone_size: .
d_call: TRBD1
v_call: TRBV11-2
cdr3_nt: TGTGCCAGCAGCAAAGGGAATATAGGGGGCGGTTCACCCCTCCACTTT
cdr3_aa: CASSKGNIGGGSPLHF

j_call: TRBJ2-1
clone_size: many
d_call: .
v_call: TRBV6-1
cdr3_nt: TGTGCCAGCAGAGAGACAGACGTATACAATGAGCAGTTCTTC
cdr3_aa: CASRETDVYNEQFF

j_call: TRBJ2-1
clone_size: .
d_call: .
v_call: TRBV3-1
cdr3_nt: TGTGCCAGCAGCCATGACTCCCACAATGAGCAGTTCTTC
cdr3_aa: CASSHDSHNEQFF

j_call: TRBJ2-2
clone_size: many
d_call: TRBD1
v_call: TRBV4-2
cdr3_nt: TGTGCCAGCAGCCGACAGGGGGAATCCGGGGAGCTGTTTTTT
cdr3_aa: CASSRQGESGELFF

j_call: TRBJ1-3
clone_size: .
d_call: .
v_call: TRBV3-1
cdr3_nt: TGTGCCAGCAGCCAAGGGGTTTGGGGGCAGCCCGACTCTGGAAACACCATATATTTT
cdr3_aa: CASSQGVWGQPDSGNTIYF

j_call: TRBJ1-4
clone_size: many
d_call: .
v_call: TRBV20-1
cdr3_nt: TGCAGTGCCCCTCCGACAGACGGGAGCGAAAAACTGTTTTTT
cdr3_aa: CSAPPTDGSEKLFF

j_call: TRBJ2-2
clone_size: many
d_call: .
v_call: TRBV7-3
cdr3_nt: TGTGCCAGCAGCTCCCCGTTTGGACACCCCGGGGAGCTGTTTTTT
cdr3_aa: CASSSPFGHPGELFF

j_call: TRBJ2-1
clone_size: .
d_call: .
v_call: TRBV30
cdr3_nt: TGTGCCCAGGATTGGGGAATCTACAATGAGCAGTTCTTC
cdr3_aa: CAQDWGIYNEQFF

j_call: TRBJ2-1
clone_size: few
d_call: TRBD2
v_call: TRBV29-1
cdr3_nt: TGCAGCGTTCCAAATTTGGGTGCTAGCGGGGGCTCCTACAATGAGCAGTTCTTC
cdr3_aa: CSVPNLGASGGSYNEQFF

j_call: TRBJ2-3
clone_size: .
d_call: .
v_call: TRBV7-8
cdr3_nt: TGTGCCACCCGGGGCTCGGGGATCGGGGATACGCAGTATTTT
cdr3_aa: CATRGSGIGDTQYF

j_call: TRBJ1-3
clone_size: many
d_call: .
v_call: TRBV7-2
cdr3_nt: TGTGCCAGCCTGGGTCGGGGCCCTACAAACACCATATATTTT
cdr3_aa: CASLGRGPTNTIYF

j_call: TRBJ2-1
clone_size: many
d_call: .
v_call: TRBV7-8
cdr3_nt: TGTGCCAGCAGCCTAGGACCGCCGTCCGGGGTCTACAATGAGCAGTTCTTC
cdr3_aa: CASSLGPPSGVYNEQFF

j_call: TRBJ2-1
clone_size: few
d_call: .
v_call: TRBV7-9
cdr3_nt: TGTGCCAGCAGCTCCGACTCGTGGCAGTTCTTC
cdr3_aa: CASSSDSWQFF

j_call: TRBJ2-1
clone_size: .
d_call: .
v_call: TRBV19
cdr3_nt: TGTGCCAGCTCTTCCCGGGCCCGTGAATACAATGAGCAGTTCTTC
cdr3_aa: CASSSRAREYNEQFF

j_call: TRBJ2-7
clone_size: .
d_call: .
v_call: TRBV7-2
cdr3_nt: TGTGCCAGCAGCTTACGGGACTTACCTTCGATCGAGCAGTACTTC
cdr3_aa: CASSLRDLPSIEQYF

j_call: TRBJ1-5
clone_size: many
d_call: .
v_call: TRBV12-3/TRBV12-4
cdr3_nt: TGTGCCAGCAGTCAGGGAGGGACCTATCAGCCCCAGCATTTT
cdr3_aa: CASSQGGTYQPQHF

j_call: TRBJ2-1
clone_size: many
d_call: .
v_call: TRBV10-3
cdr3_nt: TGTGCCATCATGAAGGACGGTGATTTTTATGAGCAGTTCTTC
cdr3_aa: CAIMKDGDFYEQFF

j_call: TRBJ2-5
clone_size: few
d_call: .
v_call: TRBV20-1
cdr3_nt: TGCAGTGCTAGAGGGCCGCAAGAGACCCAGTACTTC
cdr3_aa: CSARGPQETQYF

j_call: TRBJ1-2
clone_size: few
d_call: TRBD1
v_call: TRBV29-1
cdr3_nt: TGCAGCGGTGGGACAGACCTATTCTACACCTTC
cdr3_aa: CSGGTDLFYTF

j_call: TRBJ1-2
clone_size: .
d_call: .
v_call: TRBV4-1
cdr3_nt: TGCGCCAGCAGCCCCCCGCAATCAGGGGCCCTCTATGGCTACACCTTC
cdr3_aa: CASSPPQSGALYGYTF

j_call: TRBJ2-3
clone_size: .
d_call: TRBD2
v_call: TRBV6-2/TRBV6-3
cdr3_nt: TGTGCCAGCACTCTACTAGCGGGAACGGCAGATACGCAGTATTTT
cdr3_aa: CASTLLAGTADTQYF

j_call: TRBJ2-2
clone_size: once
d_call: .
v_call: TRBV18
cdr3_nt: TGTGCCAGCTCACCAAAAGAGACCGGGGAGCTGTTTTTT
cdr3_aa: CASSPKETGELFF